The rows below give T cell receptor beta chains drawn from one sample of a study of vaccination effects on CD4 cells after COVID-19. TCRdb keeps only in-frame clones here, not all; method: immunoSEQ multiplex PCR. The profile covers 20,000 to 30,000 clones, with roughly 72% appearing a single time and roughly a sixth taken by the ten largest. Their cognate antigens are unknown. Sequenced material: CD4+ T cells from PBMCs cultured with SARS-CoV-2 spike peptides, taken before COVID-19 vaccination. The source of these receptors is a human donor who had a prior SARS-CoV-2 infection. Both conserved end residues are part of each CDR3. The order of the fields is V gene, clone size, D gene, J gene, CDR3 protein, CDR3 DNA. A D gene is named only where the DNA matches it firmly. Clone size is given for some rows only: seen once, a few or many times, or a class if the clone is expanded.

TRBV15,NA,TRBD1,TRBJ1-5,CATSPDRGHGQPQHF,TGTGCCACCAGTCCCGACAGGGGGCATGGTCAGCCCCAGCATTTT
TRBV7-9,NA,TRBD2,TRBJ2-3,CASSRPIAGADTQYF,TGTGCCAGCAGCCGACCTATAGCGGGAGCAGATACGCAGTATTTT
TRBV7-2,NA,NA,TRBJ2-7,CASSQKYEQYF,TGTGCCAGCAGCCAAAAGTACGAGCAGTACTTC
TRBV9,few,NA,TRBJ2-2,CASSGTGALAAGELFF,TGTGCCAGCAGCGGGACGGGGGCGTTGGCGGCCGGGGAGCTGTTTTTT
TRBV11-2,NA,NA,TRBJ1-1,CASSLVRGHENTEAFF,TGTGCCAGCAGCTTAGTCCGGGGGCACGAGAACACTGAAGCTTTCTTT
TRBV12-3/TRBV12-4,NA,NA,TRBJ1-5,CASSWGGQPQHF,TGTGCCAGCAGTTGGGGCGGACAGCCCCAGCATTTT
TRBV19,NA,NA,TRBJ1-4,CASSPRGVGEKLFF,TGTGCCAGTTCCCCTAGGGGAGTAGGTGAAAAACTGTTTTTT
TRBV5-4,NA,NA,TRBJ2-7,CASSSGQDYEQYF,TGTGCCAGCAGCTCTGGACAAGACTACGAGCAGTACTTC
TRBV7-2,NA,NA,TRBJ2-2,CASSPSRTVPGELFF,TGTGCCAGCAGCCCTAGTAGGACAGTCCCCGGGGAGCTGTTTTTT
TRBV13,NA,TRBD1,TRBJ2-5,CASSTTGERFETQYF,TGTGCCAGCAGCACGACAGGGGAACGTTTTGAGACCCAGTACTTC
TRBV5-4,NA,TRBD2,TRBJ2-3,CASSLFEREGSSTDTQYF,TGTGCCAGCAGCTTGTTCGAGCGGGAGGGTAGTAGCACAGATACGCAGTATTTT
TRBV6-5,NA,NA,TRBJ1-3,CASSYGQADSGNTIYF,TGTGCCAGCAGTTACGGGCAGGCCGACTCTGGAAACACCATATATTTT
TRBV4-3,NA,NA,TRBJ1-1,CASSQDPPRRVNTEAFF,TGCGCCAGCAGCCAAGATCCCCCCCGTAGGGTGAACACTGAAGCTTTCTTT
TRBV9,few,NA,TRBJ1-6,CASSVGSSYNSPLHF,TGTGCCAGCAGCGTAGGGAGCTCCTATAATTCACCCCTCCACTTT
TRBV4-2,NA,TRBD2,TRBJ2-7,CASSPLFSGGAYEQYF,TGTGCCAGCAGCCCCCTTTTTAGCGGGGGGGCCTACGAGCAGTACTTC
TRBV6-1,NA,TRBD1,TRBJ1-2,CASSERGDRAGYTF,TGTGCCAGCAGTGAAAGGGGCGACAGGGCCGGCTACACCTTC
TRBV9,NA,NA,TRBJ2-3,CASSFSGTDTQYF,TGTGCCAGCAGCTTCAGCGGGACAGATACGCAGTATTTT
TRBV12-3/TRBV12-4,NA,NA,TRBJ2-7,CASSPGGSYEQYF,TGTGCCAGCAGCCCCGGCGGGTCCTACGAGCAGTACTTC